This passage covers 32 T cell receptor beta chains from one sample sequenced in a study of cytomegalovirus exposure and HLA in healthy donors. Primers included in the PCR were 60 Vbeta and 13 Jbeta primers. This table comes from immunoSEQ multiplex PCR, and its TCRdb copy is limited to in-frame clones, with some not included. This sample carries 80,000 to 100,000 clones, with about 0.5% going to the ten biggest clones. The sequenced sample was PBMCs. These TCRs come from a man in his forties or fifties in good health and CMV-seronegative.

The rearrangement links TRBV7-3 to TRBJ2-4, with D maybe TRBD1 (5 bases). This CDR3 has 14 amino acids. Germline V gene sequence: CDR1 SGHTA, CDR2 FQGTGA. The V and J ends lost 5 bases and 1 base respectively, with 9 bases between them. Here the CDR3 DNA reads TGTGCCAGCAGCCCCCAGGGCGCCAAAAACATTCAGTACTTC. Protein: CASSPQGAKNIQYF.

J is TRBJ1-1 and V is TRBV4-1, with D possibly TRBD1 on 6 matching bases. The CDR3 covers 16 residues. Deletions cut 3 bases from V and 2 bases from J, with 16 bases between. CDR1 and CDR2 from the germline V gene are MGHRA and YSYEKL. CDR3 residues: CASSQSRGAINTEAFF. DNA for the CDR3: TGCGCCAGCAGCCAGTCGCGGGGGGCGATAAACACTGAAGCTTTCTTT.

The CDR3 is CAISEGAGESDNEQFF. CDR3 in DNA: TGTGCCATCAGTGAGGGGGCGGGGGAGTCCGACAATGAGCAGTTCTTC. The rearrangement uses TRBV10-3 and TRBJ2-1; 7 bases line up with TRBD2. J gave up 5 bases and V 2 bases, and 9 bases lay outside the gene matches. Germline CDR1 is ENHRY and CDR2 is SYGVKD. This CDR3 is 16 amino acids long.

The chain recombines TRBV27 with TRBJ2-3; TRBD2 matches 10 bases. With V trimmed by 6 bases and J by 7 bases, 10 bases remained unmatched. Germline V gene lookup returns CDR1 MNHEY and CDR2 SMNVEV (reference sequence). This CDR3 region has 15 residues. CDR3 in amino acids: CASRDSGGTVNTQYF. Written as DNA, the CDR3 is TGTGCCAGCAGGGATAGCGGGGGGACGGTTAATACGCAGTATTTT.

The chain links TRBV4-1 to TRBJ1-5, with D possibly matching TRBD1 (5 bases). CDR3 length: 15 residues. Trimming took 2 bases from V and 1 from J, leaving 9 bases between them. The V gene's germline CDR1 is MGHRA and CDR2 YSYEKL. CDR3 sequence reads: CASSQNPGSNQPQHF. CDR3 DNA sequence: TGCGCCAGCAGCCAAAATCCAGGGAGCAATCAGCCCCAGCATTTT.

The CDR3 here is CASSQEPGLAGGKDTQYF. CDR3 in DNA: TGCGCCAGCAGCCAAGAACCGGGACTAGCGGGGGGAAAAGATACGCAGTATTTT. This chain joins TRBV4-1 and TRBJ2-3; 15 positions agree with TRBD2. The length of the CDR3 is 18 residues. After removal of 0 bases from V and 5 bases from J, the junction contained 6 bases not matched to a gene. Germline values: CDR1 MGHRA, CDR2 YSYEKL.

The genes are TRBV11-2 and TRBJ1-2, with D uncertain. The germline CDR1 and CDR2 sequences are SGHAT and FQNNGV. This CDR3 has 13 residues. V dropped 1 base and J dropped 8 bases, with 11 bases sitting between them. Here the CDR3 reads CASSLGLNGGYTF. DNA for the CDR3: TGTGCCAGCAGCTTAGGACTTAATGGGGGCTACACCTTC.

The V and J genes are TRBV25-1 and TRBJ2-2, with 8 bases fitting TRBD1. The trim removed 4 bases at V and 6 bases at J, leaving 7 bases unmatched. The CDR3 runs to 15 residues. Germline V gene sequence: CDR1 MGHDK, CDR2 SYGVNS. DNA for the CDR3: TGTGCCAGCAGTGTTCAGGGGGCTCTAGCCGGGGAGCTGTTTTTT. Amino acid sequence: CASSVQGALAGELFF.

The rearrangement uses TRBV7-8 and TRBJ1-5, with TRBD1 as a possible D gene (5 bases). The germline CDR1 and CDR2 sequences are SGHVS and FQNEAQ. This CDR3 contains 19 residues. V gave up 1 base and J gave up 2 bases, with 21 bases separating them. CDR3: CASSLDFGGGVIGNQPQHF. The CDR3, as DNA: TGTGCCAGCAGCTTAGATTTTGGTGGGGGGGTTATTGGCAATCAGCCCCAGCATTTT.

This sequence joins TRBV6-1 and TRBJ1-1; TRBD1 matches at 7 bases. The CDR3 totals 11 residues. CDR1 and CDR2 (germline): MNHNS, SASEGT. V lost 8 bases and J lost 10; bases outside the gene matches: 7. CDR3 sequence: CASLDRNRAFF. Here the CDR3 DNA reads TGTGCCAGCTTGGACAGGAACAGAGCTTTCTTT.

V and J are TRBV28 and TRBJ2-5; D uncertain. The J call is uncertain, as TRBJ2-7 better fits the DNA end. The CDR3 totals 15 residues. CDR1 is MDHEN, CDR2 SYDVKM, per germline. CDR3 sequence: CASSELYSTLVEQYF. In DNA form, the CDR3 reads TGTGCCAGCAGTGAGCTGTATTCGACCCTAGTCGAGCAGTACTTC.

The chain recombines TRBV5-1 with TRBJ2-7; 9 bases are a match to TRBD1. Germline values: CDR1 SGHRS, CDR2 YFSETQ. J was trimmed by 2 bases and V by 4 bases; bases with no gene match: 4. The CDR3 totals 14 residues. CDR3 coding DNA: TGCGCCAGCAGCCAAAGGACAGGGGCCTACGAGCAGTACTTC. It translates to CASSQRTGAYEQYF.

The chain combines TRBV11-2 with TRBJ1-4, with D uncertain. V lost 1 base, J lost 8 bases, and 14 bases lay in between. There are 15 residues in the CDR3. Germline CDR1 SGHAT, CDR2 FQNNGV. Written as DNA, the CDR3 is TGTGCCAGCAGCTTAGGTGGAGGGTTTGGCGAAAAACTGTTTTTT. Translating gives CASSLGGGFGEKLFF.

The V call is TRBV11-1, the J call TRBJ2-7, with TRBD1 identical over 8 bases. V dropped 7 bases and J dropped 2; count of bases not matched to a gene: 13. The length of the CDR3 is 16 residues. Per germline, CDR1 SGHAT and CDR2 FQDESV (reference sequence). CDR3 residues: CASTLNPGQEAYEQYF. The CDR3, as DNA: TGTGCCAGCACCCTCAATCCGGGACAGGAGGCCTACGAGCAGTACTTC.

The gene calls are TRBV28 and TRBJ2-1, with D unclear. The CDR3 totals 12 residues. Germline lookup yields CDR1 MDHEN and CDR2 SYDVKM. The V gene lost 9 bases and the J gene lost 6 bases, with 12 bases spanning the gap. CDR3 sequence: CASLAVSNEQFF. Written as DNA, the CDR3 is TGTGCCAGTCTTGCAGTCTCCAATGAGCAGTTCTTC.

The gene calls are TRBV9 and TRBJ1-1, with unresolved D. This CDR3 contains 16 residues. The germline CDR1 and CDR2 sequences are SGDLS and YYNGEE. Trimming stripped 3 bases from V and 4 bases from J, with 19 bases between. CDR3 protein: CASSAYAGVLITEAFF. CDR3 DNA: TGTGCCAGCAGCGCATATGCGGGAGTTCTTATCACTGAAGCTTTCTTT.

This chain uses TRBV7-9 with TRBJ1-5; D is undetermined. The CDR3 spans 17 residues. Trimming cost V 1 base and J 1 base, with 14 bases left between them. Germline V gives CDR1 SEHNR, CDR2 FQNEAQ (reference sequence). The CDR3 protein is CASSLGFGLSSNQPQHF. CDR3 in DNA: TGTGCCAGCAGCTTAGGTTTCGGTCTATCGAGCAATCAGCCCCAGCATTTT.

The V gene is TRBV2, the J gene TRBJ2-1; 9 positions agree with TRBD1. With 6 bases clipped from V and 3 bases from J, the junction kept 6 bases outside the gene matches. There are 15 residues in the CDR3. CDR1 is SNHLY and CDR2 is FYNNEI in the germline V gene. This chain's CDR3 is CASRRGQGYYNEQFF. The CDR3 nucleotides read TGTGCCAGCAGACGCGGACAGGGGTACTACAATGAGCAGTTCTTC.

The V and J genes are TRBV10-1 and TRBJ1-2; unclear D gene. Trimming shortened V by 2 bases and J by 1 base, and 8 bases separated the two germline ends. This CDR3 is 14 amino acids long. CDR1 and CDR2 from the germline V gene are WNHNN and SYGVQD (reference sequence). CDR3 loop: CASSENNFNYGYTF. The CDR3, as DNA: TGCGCCAGCAGTGAGAACAATTTTAACTATGGCTACACCTTC.

The CDR3 DNA is TGTGCCAGCAGCCAAGTTTTATATGCGACAGAGTTAACGGGTGAGCAGTTCTTC. Amino acid sequence: CASSQVLYATELTGEQFF. This sequence joins TRBV14 and TRBJ2-1; D possibly corresponds to TRBD1 (5 bases). Germline loops: CDR1 SGHDN, CDR2 FVKESK. Trimming left V 1 base short and J 9 bases short, with 25 bases between. The CDR3 totals 18 residues.

CDR3 protein: CASSLGSRSSYEQYF. The CDR3 nucleotides read TGTGCCAGCAGCTTGGGGTCAAGGAGCTCCTACGAGCAGTACTTC. The rearrangement joins TRBV5-5 to TRBJ2-7; no definite D call. The length of the CDR3 is 15 residues. From germline, CDR1 is SGHKS and CDR2 YYEKEE (reference sequence). The V end was cut by 0 bases, the J end by 0 bases, with 10 bases between.

V is TRBV7-9 and J is TRBJ1-4; 7 positions match TRBD1. Germline loops: CDR1 SEHNR, CDR2 FQNEAQ (reference sequence). J gave up 5 bases and V 6 bases, and 3 bases lay outside the gene matches. This CDR3 is 13 amino acids long. CDR3 nucleotide sequence: TGTGCCAGCAGAACGGACAGGAATGAAAAACTGTTTTTT. It specifies CASRTDRNEKLFF.

This chain connects TRBV4-3 to TRBJ2-7, with D perhaps matching TRBD2 (5 bases). This CDR3 contains 15 residues. Per germline, CDR1 LGHNA and CDR2 YSLEER. V gave up 0 bases and J gave up 4 bases, with 13 bases separating them. CDR3 nucleotide sequence: TGCGCCAGCAGCCAAGATCCGTTCGGGGTTTACGAGCAGTACTTC. It translates to CASSQDPFGVYEQYF.

The chain employs TRBV9 and TRBJ1-4; D is unclear. Germline V gives CDR1 SGDLS, CDR2 YYNGEE. Trimming removed 0 bases at V and 2 bases at J, with 8 bases between. The CDR3 has 15 residues. The CDR3 DNA is TGTGCCAGCAGCGTAGCTGCCAGGACTAATGAAAAACTGTTTTTT. It yields the protein CASSVAARTNEKLFF.

The genes are TRBV19 and TRBJ2-5; 7 nucleotides agree with TRBD1. V trimming: 5 bases; J trimming: 3 bases; junction bases outside the gene matches: 3. There are 13 residues in the CDR3. Germline CDR1 is LNHDA and CDR2 is SQIVND (reference sequence). CDR3 sequence reads: CASSLGTEETQYF. For the CDR3, the DNA is TGTGCCAGTAGTCTCGGGACAGAAGAGACCCAGTACTTC.

The chain joins TRBV18 to TRBJ2-7; possible D gene TRBD2, 6 bases. Germline V gene lookup returns CDR1 KGHSH and CDR2 LQKENI. The CDR3 consists of 14 residues. The V gene lost 2 bases and the J gene lost 1 base, with 9 bases spanning the gap. The CDR3 is CASSPGDSSYEQYF. CDR3 coding DNA: TGTGCCAGCTCACCAGGGGACTCGTCCTACGAGCAGTACTTC.

The rearrangement joins TRBV7-2 to TRBJ1-5, with TRBD1 matching over 9 bases. This CDR3 has 17 amino acids. J gave up 6 bases and V 2 bases, and 11 bases lay outside the gene matches. In germline, CDR1 is SGHTA, CDR2 FQGNSA. The CDR3 is CASSLLSGTGLSQPQHF. The DNA of the CDR3 is TGTGCCAGCAGCTTATTGAGTGGGACAGGGCTGAGTCAGCCCCAGCATTTT.

The rearrangement joins TRBV4-1 to TRBJ2-7; perhaps TRBD2 as D (7 bases). CDR1 and CDR2 (germline): MGHRA, YSYEKL. CDR3 length: 15 amino acids. The V gene lost 1 base and the J gene lost 6 bases, with 16 bases spanning the gap. The CDR3 protein is CASSQAGGAGSEQYF. The CDR3 coding sequence is TGCGCCAGCAGCCAAGCTGGGGGGGCGGGTAGCGAGCAGTACTTC.

The V call is TRBV5-1, the J call TRBJ2-5; 7 bases agree with TRBD1. The CDR3 contains 14 residues. Trimming at V came to 0 bases and at J to 5 bases, leaving 4 bases not matched to a gene. Per the germline V gene, CDR1 is SGHRS and CDR2 is YFSETQ. The CDR3 nucleotides read TGCGCCAGCAGCTTGGGGAGAGGGGGCGAGACCCAGTACTTC. Amino acids: CASSLGRGGETQYF.

The V and J genes are TRBV6-6 and TRBJ1-2; TRBD1 matches 7 bases. The CDR3 spans 15 residues. CDR1 MNHNY and CDR2 SVGAGI come from the germline V gene (reference sequence). With 5 bases clipped from V and 3 bases from J, the junction kept 9 bases outside the gene matches. CDR3 protein: CASSRTGAGDYGYTF. As DNA, the CDR3 is TGTGCCAGCAGTAGAACAGGGGCCGGGGACTATGGCTACACCTTC.

The chain carries TRBV10-1 and TRBJ2-1; D ambiguous. CDR1 is WNHNN and CDR2 is SYGVQD in the germline V gene (reference sequence). The CDR3 is 14 amino acids. Trimming shortened V by 0 bases and J by 7 bases, and 10 bases separated the two germline ends. In DNA form, the CDR3 reads TGCGCCAGCAGTGAGTCGTTGGTAGTTAATGAGCAGTTCTTC. It encodes CASSESLVVNEQFF.

CDR3 in DNA: TGTGCCAGCAGCTTAGTGTTTGGGACAGGGGGCACCGGGGAGCTGTTTTTT. Protein: CASSLVFGTGGTGELFF. The rearrangement uses TRBV7-8 and TRBJ2-2, with TRBD1 matching 11 bases. CDR1 and CDR2 from the germline V gene are SGHVS and FQNEAQ. This CDR3 is 17 amino acids long. Germline trimming cut 1 base from V and 4 bases from J; bases unmatched to any gene: 5.